One and the same sample provided the 14 T cell receptor beta chains below, sequenced in a study of response to subunit inactivated influenza vaccine. TCRdb independently ran MiXCR on the RT-PCR reads; one entry per CDR3 protein. The table shows about 150,000 distinct CDR3 sequences, with about 11% occurring only once. This material consisted of CD8+ T cells sorted from PBMCs, taken around 2 years after vaccination. These receptors all stem from a man aged 50-75 years who received an inactivated influenza vaccine.

A few counts support this clonotype. This chain connects TRBV4-3 to TRBJ2-1, with D possibly called TRBD1 or TRBD2 (5 bases each). The V gene's germline CDR1 is LGHNA and CDR2 YSLEER. The CDR3 has 14 amino acids. Deletions cut 2 bases from V and 4 bases from J, with 9 bases between. The CDR3 sequence: CASSQIGGYNEQFF. CDR3 sequence (DNA): TGCGCCAGCAGCCAAATTGGGGGTTACAATGAGCAGTTCTTC.

This chain links TRBV13 with TRBJ1-3, with D possibly being TRBD1 (5 bases). The CDR3 sequence is 15 residues long. Trimming shortened V by 6 bases and J by 0 bases, and 12 bases separated the two germline ends. Germline V lookup: CDR1 PRHDT, CDR2 FYEKMQ (reference sequence). CDR3 sequence (DNA): TGTGCCAGCAGGCCGGGACCCTTCTCTGGAAACACCATATATTTT. This codes for CASRPGPFSGNTIYF.

This clonotype was detected a few times. The rearrangement joins TRBV4-1 to TRBJ1-2; D is unclear. CDR1 is MGHRA, CDR2 YSYEKL, per germline. V was clipped by 0 bases and J by 8 bases, with 13 bases between them. The CDR3 runs 14 residues. CDR3 region: CASSQDQQGSGYTF. The CDR3 DNA follows: TGCGCCAGCAGCCAAGATCAACAAGGATCCGGCTACACCTTC.

This clonotype was detected ten times or more. The chain employs TRBV29-1 and TRBJ1-2; D is perhaps TRBD1 (5 bases). CDR1 is SQVTM and CDR2 is ANQGSEA in the germline V gene. V lost 4 bases and J lost 6, with 9 bases in between. The CDR3 runs to 11 residues. In DNA form, the CDR3 reads TGCAGCGTTGCTGGGGGTAATGGCTACACCTTC. It translates to CSVAGGNGYTF.

In this sample, this clonotype turned up many times. The V and J genes are TRBV6-2 or TRBV6-3 and TRBJ2-2; a possible D gene is TRBD2 (5 bases). This CDR3 is built from 14 residues. Trimming pared 6 bases from V and 2 bases from J, leaving 10 bases between. Germline V gene data show CDR1 as MNHEY and CDR2 as SVGEGT. The CDR3 DNA sequence: TGTGCCAGCAGCTCGGACTCCAACACCGGGGAGCTGTTTTTT. This encodes CASSSDSNTGELFF.

The CDR3 is CASSLISNSGYSYEQYF. DNA for the CDR3: TGTGCCAGCAGTTTAATTTCGAACAGTGGTTATTCCTACGAGCAGTACTTC. The chain has TRBV27 and TRBJ2-7, with unresolved D. Germline V gives CDR1 MNHEY, CDR2 SMNVEV (reference sequence). The CDR3 extends over 17 amino acids. V was cut by 2 bases and J by 1 base, with 18 bases left in between.

Notes on this clonotype: This may come from a read error, since a much larger clone is one base off. This sequence joins TRBV3-1 and TRBJ2-1, with 10 bases that match TRBD2. Germline V gene lookup returns CDR1 LGHDT and CDR2 YNNKEL (reference sequence). V shed 6 bases, J shed 6 bases, and the junction held 5 bases outside the gene matches. The CDR3 loop spans 14 amino acids. Written as DNA, the CDR3 is TGTGCCAGCAGGAAAGCGGGAGGGTTCAATGAGCAGTTCTTC. Its translation is CASRKAGGFNEQFF.

This clonotype occurred many times. The chain's CDR3 is CASSPYNQPQHF. CDR3 nucleotides: TGTGCCAGCAGTCCGTACAATCAGCCCCAGCATTTT. The chain has TRBV27 and TRBJ1-5; D gene uncertain. The CDR3 has 12 residues. Per the germline V gene, CDR1 is MNHEY and CDR2 is SMNVEV (reference sequence). Trimming pared 5 bases from V and 3 bases from J, leaving 5 bases between.

This clonotype was counted only a few times. The V gene is TRBV28, the J gene TRBJ2-3; D may be TRBD1 or TRBD2 (5 bases each). V was pared by 0 bases and J by 0 bases, with 7 bases between. The CDR3 covers 15 residues. CDR1 MDHEN and CDR2 SYDVKM come from the germline V gene. The CDR3 coding sequence is TGTGCCAGCAGTTTATGGGGGGTGAGCACAGATACGCAGTATTTT. It translates to CASSLWGVSTDTQYF.

V and J are TRBV27 and TRBJ1-2; D gene ambiguous. This CDR3 comprises 12 residues. The germline V gene encodes CDR1 MNHEY and CDR2 SMNVEV (reference sequence). Trimming took off 0 bases at V and 6 bases at J, with 5 bases between the two ends. CDR3 sequence (DNA): TGTGCCAGCAGTTTATCAGGGAATGGCTACACCTTC. Protein sequence: CASSLSGNGYTF.

This clonotype was seen many times. This chain uses TRBV12-3 or TRBV12-4 with TRBJ2-5; D is possibly TRBD1 (6 bases). The CDR3 runs 14 residues. Trimming took off 4 bases at V and 0 bases at J, with 9 bases between the two ends. The CDR3 protein is CASSSTGHQETQYF. CDR3 DNA: TGTGCCAGCAGTTCGACAGGTCACCAAGAGACCCAGTACTTC.

This clonotype was counted only a few times. The chain is built from TRBV7-9 and TRBJ2-1, with D perhaps TRBD2 (5 bases). The CDR3 is 14 amino acids. V lost 1 base to trimming and J lost 12 bases, with 16 bases between them. The V gene's germline CDR1 is SEHNR and CDR2 FQNEAQ (reference sequence). The CDR3 loop reads CASSLGPAVEGQFF. CDR3 sequence (DNA): TGTGCCAGCAGCTTAGGACCCGCGGTTGAGGGGCAGTTCTTC.

The chain is built from TRBV12-3 or TRBV12-4 and TRBJ2-2, with 8 bases matching TRBD2. The V segment lost 3 bases and the J segment 7 bases; nucleotides outside the gene matches: 4. The CDR3 has 14 amino acids. CDR3 sequence: CASSFGGVVGELFF. The CDR3 nucleotides read TGTGCCAGCAGTTTCGGGGGGGTGGTCGGGGAGCTGTTTTTT.

This clonotype was recorded many times. The chain carries TRBV25-1 and TRBJ2-7; D gene unclear. This CDR3 is built from 12 residues. Trimming cost V 3 bases and J 5 bases, with 8 bases left between them. Looked up from germline, CDR1 is MGHDK and CDR2 is SYGVNS. For the CDR3, the DNA is TGTGCCAGCAGTGATAGGGTGCACGAGCAGTACTTC. As protein: CASSDRVHEQYF.